A few counts support the clone carrying this TCR beta chain. This entry comes from a study of shared clonotypes between healthy human individuals. CDR1 LNHDA and CDR2 SQIVND come from the germline V gene (reference sequence). V dropped 10 bases and J dropped 4; count of bases not matched to a gene: 7. The CDR3 length is 14 residues. Method: immunoSEQ multiplex PCR; TCRdb's copy keeps in-frame clones and lacks some. The sample consists of nearly 750,000 clones, 55% to 80% of them appearing once. This TCR came from a woman younger than 45 in good health. The chain uses TRBV19 and TRBJ2-1; 10 nucleotides align to TRBD1. The sequenced sample consisted of memory CD4+ T cells sorted from blood. Subset meaning: CD45RA-negative fraction. The CDR3 region is CATKKDRGYNEQFF. The CDR3 DNA follows: TGTGCCACTAAAAAGGACAGGGGGTACAATGAGCAGTTCTTC.